A single sample gave rise to the 11 T cell receptor beta chains below, sequenced in a study of prognosis after radiotherapy for stage I lung cancer. Starting from genomic DNA, TCR beta CDR3 was amplified through two-round multiplex PCR. Used in first-round PCR were primers specific to each TRBV and TRBJ gene. From the multiplex PCR reads, TCRdb called clonotypes with MiXCR, one entry per CDR3 protein. The sample lists some 35,000 distinct CDR3 sequences; 32% were seen once. The sequenced sample was PBMCs, obtained before or after stereotactic body radiation therapy (not recorded which). The receptors originated from a donor over 45 with non-small cell lung cancer.

This clonotype was picked up many times. The gene calls are TRBV12-3 or TRBV12-4 and TRBJ1-6, with D uncertain. The CDR3 is 12 residues long. Trimming cost V 9 bases and J 7 bases, with 10 bases left between them. The DNA for the CDR3 is TGTGCCAGTGGACGGATAAATTCACCCCTCCACTTT. Residues: CASGRINSPLHF.

This clonotype occurred many times. The chain carries TRBV27 and TRBJ1-5; D remains unclear. CDR1 is MNHEY, CDR2 SMNVEV, per germline (reference sequence). The V end was cut by 2 bases, the J end by 0 bases, with 5 bases between. CDR3 size: 14 residues. Here the CDR3 reads CASSLRYSNQPQHF. The DNA of the CDR3 is TGTGCCAGCAGTTTACGGTATAGCAATCAGCCCCAGCATTTT.

This clonotype was recorded many times. V and J are TRBV7-9 and TRBJ2-3; TRBD2 aligns across 9 bases. The trim removed 5 bases at V and 6 bases at J, leaving 21 bases unmatched. The germline gives CDR1 SEHNR, CDR2 FQNEAQ (reference sequence). The CDR3 is 19 amino acids. CDR3 DNA: TGTGCCAGCAGCCGGAGAGTTAGCGCGACTAGCGGAACAACTGATACGCAGTATTTT. It specifies CASSRRVSATSGTTDTQYF.

In this sample, this clonotype turned up a few times. The V and J genes are TRBV6-1 and TRBJ1-1; D is unresolved. Germline V gives CDR1 MNHNS, CDR2 SASEGT. The ends were cut back, 6 bases at V and 6 bases at J, with 20 bases in the middle. The CDR3 runs 15 residues. Written as DNA, the CDR3 is TGTGCCAGCAGGCCGGGGTGGGGAGAGGAGGCTGAAGCTTTCTTT. Residues: CASRPGWGEEAEAFF.

As regards this clonotype: The CDR3 does not close with the conserved phenylalanine or tryptophan, likely indicating a read error. The chain couples TRBV7-9 to TRBJ2-7; D is possibly TRBD1 (5 bases). Germline CDR1 and CDR2: SEHNR and FQNEAQ (reference sequence). The CDR3 runs to 13 residues. In nucleotides, the CDR3 is TGTGTCAGCAGCCCGGCGGACACTTACGAGCAGTACTTA. Translated: CVSSPADTYEQYL.

As for this clonotype: Given a far larger clone just one base away, this is likely a sequencing read error. The V gene is TRBV7-9, the J gene TRBJ1-2; 8 nucleotides align to TRBD1. Germline V gives CDR1 SEHNR, CDR2 FQNEAQ (reference sequence). The length of the CDR3 is 13 residues. V trimming: 3 bases; J trimming: 6 bases; junction bases outside the gene matches: 3. CDR3 DNA: TGTGCCAGCAGCTTCTGGACAGGGAATGGCTACACCTTC. Residues: CASSFWTGNGYTF.

This clonotype was seen repeatedly, ten times or more. The rearrangement uses TRBV3-1 and TRBJ2-5, with D uncertain. The CDR3 loop spans 12 amino acids. Trimming cost V 0 bases and J 7 bases, with 6 bases left between them. The germline V gene encodes CDR1 LGHDT and CDR2 YNNKEL (reference sequence). CDR3 nucleotides: TGTGCCAGCAGCCAAGATCCCGGGACCCAGTACTTC. Translating it yields CASSQDPGTQYF.

This clonotype was recorded at least ten times. This chain joins TRBV12-3 or TRBV12-4 and TRBJ1-5; TRBD1 is a possible D gene (5 bases). V was trimmed by 1 base and J by 3 bases, leaving 13 bases between them. This CDR3 spans 16 amino acids. For the CDR3, the DNA is TGTGCCAGCAGTTTAGGTCGGGGCTACTACAATCAGCCCCAGCATTTT. Its translation is CASSLGRGYYNQPQHF.

This clonotype was seen many times. V usage is TRBV11-2 and J usage is TRBJ2-3; D ambiguous. Trimming shortened V by 0 bases and J by 4 bases, and 11 bases separated the two germline ends. The CDR3 contains 15 residues. Germline loops: CDR1 SGHAT, CDR2 FQNNGV. This CDR3 is CASSLENYNADTQYF. The CDR3 coding sequence is TGTGCCAGCAGCTTAGAGAATTATAACGCAGATACGCAGTATTTT.

This clonotype has at least ten counts. V usage is TRBV12-3 or TRBV12-4 and J usage is TRBJ1-6; perhaps TRBD1 as D (5 bases). The germline V and J ends were trimmed by 7 bases and 10 bases, with 17 bases remaining between them. The CDR3 covers 14 residues. CDR3 DNA: TGTGCCAGCACCCCGACAGAGAGGGGCTCACCCCTCCACTTT. This sequence encodes CASTPTERGSPLHF.

On this clonotype itself: This may arise from a read error, as a much more abundant clone is one base away. V gene TRBV28 combines with J gene TRBJ1-4; 7 positions match TRBD1. The CDR3 sequence is 14 residues long. Germline loops: CDR1 MDHEN, CDR2 SYDVKM. V lost 5 bases and J lost 13; bases outside the gene matches: 13. This CDR3 reads CASSLGWSGGRLFF. The CDR3 nucleotides are TGTGCCAGCAGTCTAGGGTGGTCAGGGGGTCGACTGTTTTTT.